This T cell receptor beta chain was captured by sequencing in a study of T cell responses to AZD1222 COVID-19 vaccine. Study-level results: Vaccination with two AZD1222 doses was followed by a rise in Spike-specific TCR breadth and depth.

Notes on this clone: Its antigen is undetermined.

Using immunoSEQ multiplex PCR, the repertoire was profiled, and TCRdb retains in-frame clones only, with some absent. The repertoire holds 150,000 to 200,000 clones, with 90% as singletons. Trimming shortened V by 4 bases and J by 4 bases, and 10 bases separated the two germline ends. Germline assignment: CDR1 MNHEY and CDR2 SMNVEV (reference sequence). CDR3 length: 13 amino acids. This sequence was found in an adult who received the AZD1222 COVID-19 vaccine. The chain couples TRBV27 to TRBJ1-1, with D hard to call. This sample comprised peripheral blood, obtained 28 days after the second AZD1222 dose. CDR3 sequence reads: CASSSVRSTEAFF. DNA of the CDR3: TGTGCCAGCAGTTCAGTCCGGTCCACTGAAGCTTTCTTT.